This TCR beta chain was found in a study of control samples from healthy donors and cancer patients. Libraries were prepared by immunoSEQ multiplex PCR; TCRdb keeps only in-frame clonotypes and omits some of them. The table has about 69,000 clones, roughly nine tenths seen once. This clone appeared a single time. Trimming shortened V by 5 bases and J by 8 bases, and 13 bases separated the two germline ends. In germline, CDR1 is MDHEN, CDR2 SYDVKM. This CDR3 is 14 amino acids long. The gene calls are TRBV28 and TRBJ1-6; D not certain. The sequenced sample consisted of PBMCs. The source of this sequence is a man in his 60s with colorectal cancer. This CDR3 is CASSPSDRHSPLHF. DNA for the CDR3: TGTGCCAGCAGTCCCTCGGATCGACATTCACCCCTCCACTTT.